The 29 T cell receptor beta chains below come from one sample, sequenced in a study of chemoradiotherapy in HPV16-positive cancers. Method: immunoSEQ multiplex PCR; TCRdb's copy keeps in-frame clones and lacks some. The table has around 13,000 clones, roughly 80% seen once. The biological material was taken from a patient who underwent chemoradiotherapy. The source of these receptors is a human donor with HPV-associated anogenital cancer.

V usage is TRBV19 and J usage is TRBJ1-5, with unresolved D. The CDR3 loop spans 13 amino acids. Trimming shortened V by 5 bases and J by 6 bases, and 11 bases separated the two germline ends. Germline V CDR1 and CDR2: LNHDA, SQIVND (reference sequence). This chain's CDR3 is CASSQGLSQPQHF. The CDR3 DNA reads TGTGCCAGTAGTCAAGGGTTGTCTCAGCCCCAGCATTTT.

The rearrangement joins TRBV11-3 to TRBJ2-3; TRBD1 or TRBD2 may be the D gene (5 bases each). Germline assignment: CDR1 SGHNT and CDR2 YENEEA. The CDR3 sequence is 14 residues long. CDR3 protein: CASNRGPSTDTQYF. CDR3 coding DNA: TGTGCGTCCAATCGGGGACCTAGCACAGATACGCAGTATTTT.

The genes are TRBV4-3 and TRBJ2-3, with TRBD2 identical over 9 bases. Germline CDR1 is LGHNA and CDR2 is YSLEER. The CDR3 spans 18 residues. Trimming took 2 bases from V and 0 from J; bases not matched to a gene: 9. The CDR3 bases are TGCGCCAGCAGCCAAATCACATACGCGGGGGGGAGCACAGATACGCAGTATTTT. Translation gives CASSQITYAGGSTDTQYF.

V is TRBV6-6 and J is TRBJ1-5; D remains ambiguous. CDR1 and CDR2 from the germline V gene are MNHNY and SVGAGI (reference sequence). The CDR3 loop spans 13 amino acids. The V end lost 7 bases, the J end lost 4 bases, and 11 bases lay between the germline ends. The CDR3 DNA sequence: TGTGCCAGCATACGTTCCTATAATCAGCCCCAGCATTTT. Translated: CASIRSYNQPQHF.

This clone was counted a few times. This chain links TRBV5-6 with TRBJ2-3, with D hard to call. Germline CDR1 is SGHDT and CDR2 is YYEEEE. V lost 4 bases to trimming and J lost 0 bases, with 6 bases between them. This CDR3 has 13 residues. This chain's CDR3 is CASSATSTDTQYF. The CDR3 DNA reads TGTGCCAGCAGCGCTACTAGCACAGATACGCAGTATTTT.

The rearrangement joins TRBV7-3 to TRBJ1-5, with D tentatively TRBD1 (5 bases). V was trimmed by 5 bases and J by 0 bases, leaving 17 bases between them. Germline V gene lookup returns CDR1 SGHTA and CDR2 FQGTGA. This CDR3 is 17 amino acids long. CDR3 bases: TGTGCCAGCAGCCCAGGCTGGGGCCGCAGTAGCAATCAGCCCCAGCATTTT. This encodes CASSPGWGRSSNQPQHF.

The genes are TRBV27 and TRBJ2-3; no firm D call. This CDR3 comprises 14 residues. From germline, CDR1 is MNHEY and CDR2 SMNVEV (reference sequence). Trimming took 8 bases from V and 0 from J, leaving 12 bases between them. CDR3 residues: CASYSLESTDTQYF. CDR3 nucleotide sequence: TGTGCCAGCTATAGCCTCGAGAGCACAGATACGCAGTATTTT.

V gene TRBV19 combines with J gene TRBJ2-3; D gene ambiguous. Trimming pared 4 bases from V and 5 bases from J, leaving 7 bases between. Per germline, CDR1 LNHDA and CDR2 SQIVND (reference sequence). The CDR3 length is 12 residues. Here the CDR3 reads CASSTRQDTQYF. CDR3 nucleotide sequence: TGTGCCAGTAGTACCCGTCAAGATACGCAGTATTTT.

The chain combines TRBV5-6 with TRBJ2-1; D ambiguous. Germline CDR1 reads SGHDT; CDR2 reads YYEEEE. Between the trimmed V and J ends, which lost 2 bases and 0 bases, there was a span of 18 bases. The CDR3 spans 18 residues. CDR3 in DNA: TGTGCCAGCAGCTTCTACACCGGGCTCCAAAGCTCCTACAATGAGCAGTTCTTC. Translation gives CASSFYTGLQSSYNEQFF.

The CDR3 DNA reads as TGTGCCAGCAGCTCGGAACAGGGGGTTTACAATTCACCCCTCCACTTT. This translates into CASSSEQGVYNSPLHF. The chain recombines TRBV5-5 with TRBJ1-6; 8 positions match TRBD1. The CDR3 totals 16 residues. Per germline, CDR1 SGHKS and CDR2 YYEKEE (reference sequence). J lost 7 bases, V lost 3 bases, and 9 bases had no gene match.

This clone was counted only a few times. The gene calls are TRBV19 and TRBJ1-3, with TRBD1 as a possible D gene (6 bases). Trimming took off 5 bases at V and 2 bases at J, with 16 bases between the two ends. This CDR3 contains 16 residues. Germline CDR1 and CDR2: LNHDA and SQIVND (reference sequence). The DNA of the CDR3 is TGTGCCAGTAGTGTAATGGACAGACTCCCTGGAAACACCATATATTTT. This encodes CASSVMDRLPGNTIYF.

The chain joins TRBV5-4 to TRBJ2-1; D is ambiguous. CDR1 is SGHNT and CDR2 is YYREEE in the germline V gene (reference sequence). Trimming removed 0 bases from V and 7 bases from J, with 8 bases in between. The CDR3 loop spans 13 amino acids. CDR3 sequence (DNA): TGTGCCAGCAGCTTGGTGGGCGCTAATGAGCAGTTCTTC. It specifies CASSLVGANEQFF.

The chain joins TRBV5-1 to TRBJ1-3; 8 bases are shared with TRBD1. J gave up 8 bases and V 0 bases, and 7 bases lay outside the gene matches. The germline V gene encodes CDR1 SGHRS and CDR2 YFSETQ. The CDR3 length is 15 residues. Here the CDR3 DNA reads TGCGCCAGCAGCTTGGCCGGACAGGGCAGGGACACCATATATTTT. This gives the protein CASSLAGQGRDTIYF.

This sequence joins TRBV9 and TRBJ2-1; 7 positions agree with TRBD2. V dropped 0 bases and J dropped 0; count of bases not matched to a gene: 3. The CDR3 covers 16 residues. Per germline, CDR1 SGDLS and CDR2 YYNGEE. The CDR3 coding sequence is TGTGCCAGCAGCGTAGTGGGAGGGAGCTCCTACAATGAGCAGTTCTTC. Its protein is CASSVVGGSSYNEQFF.

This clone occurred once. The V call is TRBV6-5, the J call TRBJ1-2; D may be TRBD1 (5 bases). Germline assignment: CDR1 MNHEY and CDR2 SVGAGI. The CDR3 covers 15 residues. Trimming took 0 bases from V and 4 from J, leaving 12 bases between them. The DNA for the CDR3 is TGTGCCAGCAGTTACTCTATCGCAGGGCTCTATGGCTACACCTTC. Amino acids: CASSYSIAGLYGYTF.

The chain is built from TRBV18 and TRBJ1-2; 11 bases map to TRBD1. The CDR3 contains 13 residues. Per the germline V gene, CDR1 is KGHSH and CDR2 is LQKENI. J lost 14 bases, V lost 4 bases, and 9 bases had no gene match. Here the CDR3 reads CASSHGQGALATF. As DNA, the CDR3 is TGTGCCAGCTCACACGGACAGGGGGCTTTGGCGACCTTC.

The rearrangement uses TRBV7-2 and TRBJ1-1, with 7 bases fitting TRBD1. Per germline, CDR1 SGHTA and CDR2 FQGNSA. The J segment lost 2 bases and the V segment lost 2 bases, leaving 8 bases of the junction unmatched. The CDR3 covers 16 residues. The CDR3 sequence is CASSLRRTGLNTEAFF. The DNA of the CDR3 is TGTGCCAGCAGCTTAAGGAGGACAGGCCTAAACACTGAAGCTTTCTTT.

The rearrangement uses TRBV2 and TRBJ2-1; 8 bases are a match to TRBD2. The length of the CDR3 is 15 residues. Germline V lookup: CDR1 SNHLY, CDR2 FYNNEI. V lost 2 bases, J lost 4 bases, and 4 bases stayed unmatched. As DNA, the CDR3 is TGTGCCAGCAGTGAACGGCGGGGGGAATACAATGAGCAGTTCTTC. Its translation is CASSERRGEYNEQFF.

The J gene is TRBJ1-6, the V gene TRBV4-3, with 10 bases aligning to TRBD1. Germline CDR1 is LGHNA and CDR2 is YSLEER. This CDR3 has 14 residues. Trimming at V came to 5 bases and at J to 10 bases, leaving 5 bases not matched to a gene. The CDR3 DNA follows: TGCGCCAGCAGCGGGGACAGGGGACAGTCACCCCTCCACTTT. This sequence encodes CASSGDRGQSPLHF.

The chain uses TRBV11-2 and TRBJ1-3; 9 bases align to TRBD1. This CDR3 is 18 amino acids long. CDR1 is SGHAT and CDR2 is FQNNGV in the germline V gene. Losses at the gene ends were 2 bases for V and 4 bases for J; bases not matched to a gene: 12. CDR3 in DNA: TGTGCCAGCAGCTTAACAGGGGGCTCTTACTTCGGAGGAAACACCATATATTTT. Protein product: CASSLTGGSYFGGNTIYF.

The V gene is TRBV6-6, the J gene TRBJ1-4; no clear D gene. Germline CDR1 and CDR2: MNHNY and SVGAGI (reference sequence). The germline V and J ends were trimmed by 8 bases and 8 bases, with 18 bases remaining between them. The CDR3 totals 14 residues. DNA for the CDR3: TGTGCCAGCCGATTAAGCGAATTAAGCGAAAAACTGTTTTTT. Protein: CASRLSELSEKLFF.

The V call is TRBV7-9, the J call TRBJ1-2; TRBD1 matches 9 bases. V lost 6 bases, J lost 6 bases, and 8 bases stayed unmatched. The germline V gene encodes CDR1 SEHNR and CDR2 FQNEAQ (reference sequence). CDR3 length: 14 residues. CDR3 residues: CASRVTGGAHGYTF. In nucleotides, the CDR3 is TGTGCCAGCAGAGTAACAGGGGGCGCGCATGGCTACACCTTC.

CDR3 in DNA: TGTGCCAGCAGCCCCAGGGGGAACACTGAAGCTTTCTTT. Translating it yields CASSPRGNTEAFF. The chain is built from TRBV7-2 and TRBJ1-1; perhaps TRBD1 as D (6 bases). The length of the CDR3 is 13 residues. Trimming pared 5 bases from V and 1 base from J, leaving 8 bases between. Germline CDR1 and CDR2: SGHTA and FQGNSA.

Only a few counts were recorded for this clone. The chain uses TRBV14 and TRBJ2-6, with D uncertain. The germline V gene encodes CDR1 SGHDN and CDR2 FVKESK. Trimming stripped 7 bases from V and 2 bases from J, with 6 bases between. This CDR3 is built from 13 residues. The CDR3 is CASKVAGANVLTF. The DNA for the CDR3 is TGTGCCAGCAAGGTGGCTGGGGCCAACGTCCTGACTTTC.

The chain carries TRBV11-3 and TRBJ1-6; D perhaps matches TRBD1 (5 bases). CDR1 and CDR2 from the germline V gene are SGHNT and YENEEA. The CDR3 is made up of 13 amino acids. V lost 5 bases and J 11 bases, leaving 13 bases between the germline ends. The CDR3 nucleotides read TGTGCCAGCAGCATAACGACAGACACACCCCTCCACTTT. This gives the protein CASSITTDTPLHF. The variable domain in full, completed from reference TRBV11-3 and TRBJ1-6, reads EAGVVQSPRYKIIEKKQPVAFWCNPISGHNTLYWYLQNLGQGPELLIRYENEEAVDDSQLPKDRFSAERLKGVDSTLKIQPAELGDSAVYLCASSITTDTPLHFGNGTRLTVT.

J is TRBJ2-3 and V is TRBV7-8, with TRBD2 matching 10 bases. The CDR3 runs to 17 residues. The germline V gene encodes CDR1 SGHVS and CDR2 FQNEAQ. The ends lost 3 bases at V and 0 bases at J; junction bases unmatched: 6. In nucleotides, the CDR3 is TGTGCCAGCAGCTTTGAGTTGACTAGCGGGAGCACAGATACGCAGTATTTT. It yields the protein CASSFELTSGSTDTQYF. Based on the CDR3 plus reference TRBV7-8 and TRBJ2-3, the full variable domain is GAGVSQSPRYKVAKRGQDVALRCDPISGHVSLFWYQQALGQGPEFLTYFQNEAQLDKSGLPSDRFFAERPEGSVSTLKIQRTQQEDSAVYLCASSFELTSGSTDTQYFGPGTRLTVL.

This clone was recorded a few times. CDR3 loop: CASNSGSYNSPLHF. CDR3 coding DNA: TGTGCCAGCAACTCAGGCTCCTATAATTCACCCCTCCACTTT. The chain couples TRBV5-6 to TRBJ1-6; D gene ambiguous. This CDR3 contains 14 residues. V was clipped by 6 bases and J by 0 bases, with 7 bases between them. From germline, CDR1 is SGHDT and CDR2 YYEEEE.

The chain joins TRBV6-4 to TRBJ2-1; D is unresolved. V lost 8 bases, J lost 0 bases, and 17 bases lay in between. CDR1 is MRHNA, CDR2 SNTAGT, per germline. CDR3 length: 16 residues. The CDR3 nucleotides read TGTGCCAGCTCTCACGTCCCAGAAAGCTCCTACAATGAGCAGTTCTTC. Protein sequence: CASSHVPESSYNEQFF.

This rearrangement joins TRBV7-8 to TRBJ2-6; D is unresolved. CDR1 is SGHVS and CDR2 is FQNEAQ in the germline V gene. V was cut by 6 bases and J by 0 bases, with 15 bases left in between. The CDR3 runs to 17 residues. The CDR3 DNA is TGTGCCAGCAGACCCTTCGGACGGAACTCTGGGGCCAACGTCCTGACTTTC. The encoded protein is CASRPFGRNSGANVLTF. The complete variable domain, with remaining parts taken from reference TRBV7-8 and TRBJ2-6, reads GAGVSQSPRYKVAKRGQDVALRCDPISGHVSLFWYQQALGQGPEFLTYFQNEAQLDKSGLPSDRFFAERPEGSVSTLKIQRTQQEDSAVYLCASRPFGRNSGANVLTFGAGSRLTVL.